A selection of T cell receptor beta chains follows, all from one sample in a study of control samples from healthy donors and cancer patients. Only in-frame clones appear in the TCRdb table, and some are missing; sequencing was by immunoSEQ multiplex PCR. The data show 120,000 to 150,000 clones, more than 85% seen once. Sequenced material: blood. These receptors came from a man in his thirties or forties in good health. CDR3s include the opening cysteine and the closing phenylalanine or tryptophan. D genes are given only for firm matches. A clone size is listed for some rows: how often the clone was seen (once, few, many), or a class if it is expanded.

clone_size | j_call | v_call | d_call | cdr3_nt | cdr3_aa
once | TRBJ2-3 | TRBV19 | . | TGTGCCAGTAAGAAAAGGGGCCGGGACAGCACAGATACGCAGTATTTT | CASKKRGRDSTDTQYF
. | TRBJ1-1 | TRBV15 | TRBD1 | TGTGCCACCAGTCAGGGGGGTACGGGCACTGAAGCTTTCTTT | CATSQGGTGTEAFF
. | TRBJ2-3 | TRBV5-1 | TRBD2 | TGCGCCAGCAGCCCGCTCGGGACTAGCGGGGGTCCCACAGATACGCAGTATTTT | CASSPLGTSGGPTDTQYF
. | TRBJ1-1 | TRBV2 | . | TGTGCCAGCAGTGAATGGGCAGGGGTTAACACTGAAGCTTTCTTT | CASSEWAGVNTEAFF
. | TRBJ1-3 | TRBV7-2 | . | TGTGCCAGCAGCTTAGGGGCTGGAAACACCATATATTTT | CASSLGAGNTIYF
. | TRBJ2-6 | TRBV6-5 | . | TGTGCCAGCAGTTACGGCTCTGGGGCCAACGTCCTGACTTTC | CASSYGSGANVLTF
. | TRBJ2-1 | TRBV7-3 | . | TGTGCCAGCAGCGCACAACCCGGGCCCTACAATGAGCAGTTCTTC | CASSAQPGPYNEQFF
. | TRBJ2-3 | TRBV3-1/TRBV3-2 | TRBD2 | TGTGCCAGCAGCCAAAGTTACCCGGGACTAGCCAATACGCAGTATTTT | CASSQSYPGLANTQYF
. | TRBJ1-5 | TRBV21-1 | . | TGTGCCAGAGCTGCTTACTCGGGGGGGCTTAGCAATCAGCCCCAGCATTTT | CARAAYSGGLSNQPQHF
. | TRBJ2-2 | TRBV19 | . | TGTGCCACGCTAGACAGGTTATACACCGGGGAGCTGTTTTTT | CATLDRLYTGELFF
. | TRBJ1-1 | TRBV14 | . | TGTGCCAGCAGCCAAGTCCCTAGGGACGGGAACACTGAAGCTTTCTTT | CASSQVPRDGNTEAFF
once | TRBJ2-1 | TRBV7-9 | TRBD2 | TGTGCCAGCAGCTCACCTGGACTAGCGGGGAATGAGCAGTTCTTC | CASSSPGLAGNEQFF
. | TRBJ2-7 | TRBV28 | TRBD1 | TGTGCCAGCAGTTTCCCAGGGGGACCCTACGAGCAGTACTTC | CASSFPGGPYEQYF
. | TRBJ2-1 | TRBV18 | . | TGTGCCAGCTCACCAAGGGGACCGAGCAATGAGCAGTTCTTC | CASSPRGPSNEQFF
. | TRBJ1-1 | TRBV28 | . | TGTGCCAGCAGTTTAGGTAGGAACACTGAAGCTTTCTTT | CASSLGRNTEAFF
. | TRBJ1-2 | TRBV10-3 | TRBD1 | TGTGCCACCTTGACGACAGGGGCGCTTTATGGCTACACCTTC | CATLTTGALYGYTF
. | TRBJ1-1 | TRBV2 | . | TGTGCCAGCAGGGAATTGACAGGAGCGAACACTGAAGCTTTCTTT | CASRELTGANTEAFF
. | TRBJ2-1 | TRBV5-8 | . | TGTGCCAGCAGCTATCAGGTCTTCAATGAGCAGTTCTTC | CASSYQVFNEQFF
. | TRBJ1-3 | TRBV7-3 | . | TGTGCCAGCAGCTTAACCCCCAGCTCTGGAAACACCATATATTTT | CASSLTPSSGNTIYF
. | TRBJ2-3 | TRBV7-9 | TRBD2 | TGTGCCGCTTGGGCCGGGACTAGCGGGGCGGATACGCAGTATTTT | CAAWAGTSGADTQYF
. | TRBJ2-7 | TRBV5-6 | . | TGTGCCAGCAGCTACGACAGGAGATACCCCTACGAGCAGTACTTC | CASSYDRRYPYEQYF
few | TRBJ1-1 | TRBV2 | . | TGTGCCAGCAGGGACGACAGGACTGGGGCTTTCTTT | CASRDDRTGAFF
. | TRBJ1-5 | TRBV10-2 | . | TGCGCCAGCAAGGTCACGGGACAAAGCAATCAGCCCCAGCATTTT | CASKVTGQSNQPQHF
. | TRBJ2-3 | TRBV7-9 | . | TGTGCCAGCAGCTCGTCCGGGGGAACAGATACGCAGTATTTT | CASSSSGGTDTQYF
. | TRBJ1-4 | TRBV7-9 | . | TGTGCCAGCAGCTTAGCTGGGGAGGGCAGGGACAAACTGTTTTTT | CASSLAGEGRDKLFF
. | TRBJ1-2 | TRBV5-1 | . | TGCGCCAGCAGCTTGTTGGGGTCCTATGGCTACACCTTC | CASSLLGSYGYTF
. | TRBJ1-3 | TRBV2 | TRBD1 | TGTGCCAGCAGGGTTACGGGACAGGGGTCGAACACCATATATTTT | CASRVTGQGSNTIYF
. | TRBJ1-2 | TRBV6-5 | . | TGTGCCAGCAGTAGGGGGACCCGCTATGGCTACACCTTC | CASSRGTRYGYTF
. | TRBJ1-4 | TRBV4-1 | . | TGCGCCAGCAGCCAAGATCCAGAGGTTAATGAAAAACTGTTTTTT | CASSQDPEVNEKLFF
. | TRBJ1-1 | TRBV19 | TRBD1 | TGTGCCAGTAGTCCGGGACAGGTTCCTGAAGCTTTCTTT | CASSPGQVPEAFF
once | TRBJ2-1 | TRBV19 | . | TGTGCCAGTACTTCCCACAATGAGCAGTTCTTC | CASTSHNEQFF
. | TRBJ2-7 | TRBV29-1 | . | TGCAGCGTTTCCGGGGGCGACCGCTACGAGCAGTACTTC | CSVSGGDRYEQYF
. | TRBJ2-2 | TRBV6-5 | . | TGTGCCAGCAGTTTAGGGACTAACACCGGGGAGCTGTTTTTT | CASSLGTNTGELFF
. | TRBJ2-1 | TRBV27 | TRBD2 | TGTGCCAGCAGTTTATCAGCGGGGGGATACAATGAGCAGTTCTTC | CASSLSAGGYNEQFF
. | TRBJ1-2 | TRBV11-2 | . | TGTGCCAGCAGCTTAGGGGCGCTCGGGGCTTATGGCTACACCTTC | CASSLGALGAYGYTF